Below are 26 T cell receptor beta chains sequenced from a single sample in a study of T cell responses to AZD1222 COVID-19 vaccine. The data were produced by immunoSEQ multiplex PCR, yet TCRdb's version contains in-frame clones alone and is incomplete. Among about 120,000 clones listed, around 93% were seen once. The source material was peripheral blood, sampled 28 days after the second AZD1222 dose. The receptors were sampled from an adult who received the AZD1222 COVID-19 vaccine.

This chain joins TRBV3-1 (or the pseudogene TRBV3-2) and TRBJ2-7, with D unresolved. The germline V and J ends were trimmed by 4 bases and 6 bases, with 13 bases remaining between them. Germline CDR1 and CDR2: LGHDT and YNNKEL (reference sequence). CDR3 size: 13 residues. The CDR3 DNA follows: TGTGCCAGCAGCCCCTCCGGACCAACCGAGCAGTACTTC. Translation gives CASSPSGPTEQYF.

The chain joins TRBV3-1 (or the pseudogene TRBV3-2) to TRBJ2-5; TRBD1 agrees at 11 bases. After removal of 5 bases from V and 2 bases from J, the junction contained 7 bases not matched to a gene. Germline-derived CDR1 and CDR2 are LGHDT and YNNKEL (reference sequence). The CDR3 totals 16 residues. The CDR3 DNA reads TGTGCCAGCAGCGACCGGGACAGGGGGTTTCAAGAGACCCAGTACTTC. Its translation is CASSDRDRGFQETQYF.

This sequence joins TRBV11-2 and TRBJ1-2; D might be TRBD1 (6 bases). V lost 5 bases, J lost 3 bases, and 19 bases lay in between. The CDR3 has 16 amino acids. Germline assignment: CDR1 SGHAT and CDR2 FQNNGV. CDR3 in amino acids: CASSAQNQGSDYGYTF. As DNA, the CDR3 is TGTGCCAGCAGCGCCCAAAATCAGGGGAGTGACTATGGCTACACCTTC.

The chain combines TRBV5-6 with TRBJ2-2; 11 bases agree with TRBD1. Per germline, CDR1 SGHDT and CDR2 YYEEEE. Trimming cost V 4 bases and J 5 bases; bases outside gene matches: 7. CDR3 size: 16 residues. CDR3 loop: CASSGTGGRWTGELFF. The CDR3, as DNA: TGTGCCAGCAGCGGGACAGGGGGTCGTTGGACCGGGGAGCTGTTTTTT. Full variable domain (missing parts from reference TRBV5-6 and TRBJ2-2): DAGVTQSPTHLIKTRGQQVTLRCSPKSGHDTVSWYQQALGQGPQFIFQYYEEEERQRGNFPDRFSGHQFPNYSSELNVNALLLGDSALYLCASSGTGGRWTGELFFGEGSRLTVL.

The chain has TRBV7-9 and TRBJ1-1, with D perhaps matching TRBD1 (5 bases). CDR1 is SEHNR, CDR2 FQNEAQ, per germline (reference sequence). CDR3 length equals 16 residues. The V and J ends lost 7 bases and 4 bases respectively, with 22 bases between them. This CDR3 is CASTQAGLRFPTEAFF. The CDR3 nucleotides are TGTGCCAGCACCCAGGCAGGGCTTCGGTTTCCCACTGAAGCTTTCTTT.

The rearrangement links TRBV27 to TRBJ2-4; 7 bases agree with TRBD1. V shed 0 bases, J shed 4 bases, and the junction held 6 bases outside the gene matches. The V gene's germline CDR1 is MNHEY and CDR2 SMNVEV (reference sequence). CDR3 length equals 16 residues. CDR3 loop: CASSLSPGQVKNIQYF. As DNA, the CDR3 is TGTGCCAGCAGTTTATCCCCAGGACAGGTTAAAAACATTCAGTACTTC.

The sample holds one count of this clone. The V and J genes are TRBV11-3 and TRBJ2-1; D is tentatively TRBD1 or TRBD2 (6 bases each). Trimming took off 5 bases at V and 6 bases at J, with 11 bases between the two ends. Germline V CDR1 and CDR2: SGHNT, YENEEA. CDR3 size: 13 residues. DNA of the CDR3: TGTGCCAGCAGCCCGGGGGACATCAATGAGCAGTTCTTC. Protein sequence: CASSPGDINEQFF.

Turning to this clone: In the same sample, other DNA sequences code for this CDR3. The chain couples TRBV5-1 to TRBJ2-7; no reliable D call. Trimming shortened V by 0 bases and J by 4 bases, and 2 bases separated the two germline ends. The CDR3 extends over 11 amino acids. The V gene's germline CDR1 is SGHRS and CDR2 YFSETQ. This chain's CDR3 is CASSLDYEQYF. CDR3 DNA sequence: TGCGCCAGCAGCTTGGATTACGAGCAGTACTTC.

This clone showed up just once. As DNA, the CDR3 is TGTGCCAGCAGCGTAGATCAAGAGACCCAGTACTTC. It yields the protein CASSVDQETQYF. The chain joins TRBV9 to TRBJ2-5; no clear D gene. The CDR3 has 12 amino acids. From germline, CDR1 is SGDLS and CDR2 YYNGEE. The V gene lost 0 bases and the J gene lost 2 bases, with 2 bases spanning the gap.

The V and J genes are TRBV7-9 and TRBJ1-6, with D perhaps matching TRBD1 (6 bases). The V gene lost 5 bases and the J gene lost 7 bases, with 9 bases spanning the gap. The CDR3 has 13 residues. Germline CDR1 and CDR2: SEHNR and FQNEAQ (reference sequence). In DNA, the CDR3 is TGTGCCAGCAGCGCAGGGGTGAATTCACCCCTCCACTTT. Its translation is CASSAGVNSPLHF. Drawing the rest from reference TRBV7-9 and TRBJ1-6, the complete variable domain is DTGVSQNPRHKITKRGQNVTFRCDPISEHNRLYWYRQTLGQGPEFLTYFQNEAQLEKSRLLSDRFSAERPKGSFSTLEIQRTEQGDSAMYLCASSAGVNSPLHFGNGTRLTVT.

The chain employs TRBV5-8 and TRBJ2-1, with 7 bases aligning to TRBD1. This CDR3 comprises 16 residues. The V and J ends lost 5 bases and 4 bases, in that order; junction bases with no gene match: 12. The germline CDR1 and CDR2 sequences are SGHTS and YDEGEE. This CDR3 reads CASSRPGQPLYNEQFF. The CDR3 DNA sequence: TGTGCCAGCAGTCGACCGGGACAGCCTTTGTACAATGAGCAGTTCTTC.

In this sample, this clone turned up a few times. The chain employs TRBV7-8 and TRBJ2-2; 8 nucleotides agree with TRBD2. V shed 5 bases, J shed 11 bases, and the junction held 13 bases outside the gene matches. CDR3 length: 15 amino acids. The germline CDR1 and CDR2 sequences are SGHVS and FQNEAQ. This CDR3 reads CASSSQGLGERELFF. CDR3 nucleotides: TGTGCCAGCAGCAGCCAGGGACTAGGAGAGCGTGAGCTGTTTTTT.

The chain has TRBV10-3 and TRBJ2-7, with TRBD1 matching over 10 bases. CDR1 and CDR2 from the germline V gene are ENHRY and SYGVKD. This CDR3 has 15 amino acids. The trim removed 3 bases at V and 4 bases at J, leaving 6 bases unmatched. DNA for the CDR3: TGTGCCATCAGTGATTTCGGGACAGGGGATTACGAGCAGTACTTC. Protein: CAISDFGTGDYEQYF.

CDR3 coding DNA: TGTGCCAGCAGTGGACTTCCCGGAAGGGTTGCCAGCAATCAGCCCCAGCATTTT. Amino acids: CASSGLPGRVASNQPQHF. The chain combines TRBV6-1 with TRBJ1-5; no clear D. Trimming removed 4 bases at V and 1 base at J, with 20 bases between. Per germline, CDR1 MNHNS and CDR2 SASEGT. CDR3 length: 18 amino acids.

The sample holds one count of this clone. The CDR3 protein is CASSLSGEGEAFF. The CDR3 bases are TGCGCCAGCAGCTTATCGGGAGAGGGGGAAGCTTTCTTT. The J gene is TRBJ1-1, the V gene TRBV5-1; D is possibly TRBD1 (5 bases). Trimming left V 2 bases short and J 8 bases short, with 13 bases between. Germline loops: CDR1 SGHRS, CDR2 YFSETQ. The CDR3 extends over 13 amino acids.

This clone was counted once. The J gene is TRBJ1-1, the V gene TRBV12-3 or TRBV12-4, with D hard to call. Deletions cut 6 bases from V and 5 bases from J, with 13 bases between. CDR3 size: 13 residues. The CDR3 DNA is TGTGCCAGCAGGACCGGGGTTGGTACTGAAGCTTTCTTT. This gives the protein CASRTGVGTEAFF.

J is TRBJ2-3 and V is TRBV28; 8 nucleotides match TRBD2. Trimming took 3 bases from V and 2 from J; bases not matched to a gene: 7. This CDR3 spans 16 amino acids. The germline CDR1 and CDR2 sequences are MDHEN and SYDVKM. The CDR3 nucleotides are TGTGCCAGCAGTTTGGGATTAGCGGGGCTCACAGATACGCAGTATTTT. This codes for CASSLGLAGLTDTQYF.

CDR3 protein: CASSLRPQTDREYWHGYTF. In nucleotides, the CDR3 is TGTGCCAGCAGTTTACGACCACAAACAGACAGGGAGTATTGGCATGGCTACACCTTC. The chain combines TRBV28 with TRBJ1-2, with TRBD1 identical over 7 bases. Looked up from germline, CDR1 is MDHEN and CDR2 is SYDVKM. The CDR3 runs to 19 residues. V lost 2 bases, J lost 6 bases, and 21 bases stayed unmatched.

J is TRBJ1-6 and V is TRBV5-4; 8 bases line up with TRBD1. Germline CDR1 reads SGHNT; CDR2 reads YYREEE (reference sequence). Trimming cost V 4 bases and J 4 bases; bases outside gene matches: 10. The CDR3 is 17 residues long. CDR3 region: CASSPTGGGSYNSPLHF. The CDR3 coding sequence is TGTGCCAGCAGCCCTACAGGGGGAGGCTCATATAATTCACCCCTCCACTTT.

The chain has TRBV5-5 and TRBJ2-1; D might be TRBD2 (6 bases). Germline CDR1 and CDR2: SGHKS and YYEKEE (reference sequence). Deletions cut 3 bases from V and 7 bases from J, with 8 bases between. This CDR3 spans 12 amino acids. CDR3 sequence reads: CASSSRGNEQFF. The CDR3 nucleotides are TGTGCCAGCAGCTCCCGGGGGAATGAGCAGTTCTTC.

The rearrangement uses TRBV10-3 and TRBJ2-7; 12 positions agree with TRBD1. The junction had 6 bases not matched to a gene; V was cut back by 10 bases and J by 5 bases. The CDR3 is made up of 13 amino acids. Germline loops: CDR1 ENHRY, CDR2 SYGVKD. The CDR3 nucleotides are TGTGCCACGTCCGGGACAGGGGGCGACGAGCAGTACTTC. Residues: CATSGTGGDEQYF.

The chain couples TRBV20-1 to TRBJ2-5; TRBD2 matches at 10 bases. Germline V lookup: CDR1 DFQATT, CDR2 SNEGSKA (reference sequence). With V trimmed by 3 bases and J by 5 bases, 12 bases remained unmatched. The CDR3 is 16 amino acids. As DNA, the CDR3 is TGCAGTGCTAGTCGCGGCCTAGCGGGAGATTCTGAGACCCAGTACTTC. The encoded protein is CSASRGLAGDSETQYF.

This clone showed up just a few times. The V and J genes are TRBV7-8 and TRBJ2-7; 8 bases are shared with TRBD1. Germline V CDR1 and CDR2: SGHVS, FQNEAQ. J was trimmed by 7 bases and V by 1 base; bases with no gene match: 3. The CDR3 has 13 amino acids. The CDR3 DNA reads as TGTGCCAGCAGCTTAGGACAGGGGTGGGAGCAGTACTTC. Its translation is CASSLGQGWEQYF.

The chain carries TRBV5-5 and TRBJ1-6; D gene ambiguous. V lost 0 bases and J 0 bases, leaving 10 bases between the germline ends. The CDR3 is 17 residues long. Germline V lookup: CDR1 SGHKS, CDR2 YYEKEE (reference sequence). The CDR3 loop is CASSLDWESSYNSPLHF. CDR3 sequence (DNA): TGTGCCAGCAGCTTGGATTGGGAGAGCTCCTATAATTCACCCCTCCACTTT. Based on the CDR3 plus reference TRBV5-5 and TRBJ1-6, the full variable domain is DAGVTQSPTHLIKTRGQQVTLRCSPISGHKSVSWYQQVLGQGPQFIFQYYEKEERGRGNFPDRFSARQFPNYSSELNVNALLLGDSALYLCASSLDWESSYNSPLHFGNGTRLTVT.

The CDR3 region has the DNA TGTGCCAGCAGCGCTCCTCGCCCCTGGGCAGACACTGAAGCTTTCTTT. Its translation is CASSAPRPWADTEAFF. This chain links TRBV9 with TRBJ1-1; no definite D call. This CDR3 has 16 residues. V gave up 3 bases and J gave up 3 bases, with 18 bases separating them. Germline loops: CDR1 SGDLS, CDR2 YYNGEE.

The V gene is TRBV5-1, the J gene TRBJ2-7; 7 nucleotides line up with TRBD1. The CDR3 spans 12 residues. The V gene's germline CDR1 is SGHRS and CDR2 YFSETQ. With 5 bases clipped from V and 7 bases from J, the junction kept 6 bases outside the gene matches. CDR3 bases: TGCGCCAGCAGGCACGACAGGGATGAGCAGTACTTC. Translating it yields CASRHDRDEQYF.